One sample yielded the 8 T cell receptor beta chains listed below, sequenced in a study of Ad26.COV2.S vaccination and SARS-CoV-2 variants. TCRdb's table, derived via immunoSEQ multiplex PCR, lists solely in-frame clones and lacks some. The profile shows some 460,000 clones, about 89% of them singletons. Treatment described: approximately 18 received Ad26.COV2.S at low or high dose, single or two shots; roughly five received placebo; per-sample allocation not given. Specimen acquisition occurred on day 63 following the initial vaccine or placebo injection. The sample in question was peripheral blood, obtained in a trial of Ad26.COV2.S vaccine versus placebo. The receptors come from a person aged 18 to 65 who received the Ad26.COV2.S COVID-19 vaccine or a placebo.

This clone has just a few counts. The chain has TRBV7-9 and TRBJ2-1; 9 nucleotides agree with TRBD1. The junction had 12 bases not matched to a gene; V was cut back by 5 bases and J by 7 bases. The CDR3 has 16 residues. Germline V lookup: CDR1 SEHNR, CDR2 FQNEAQ (reference sequence). CDR3 residues: CASSRTGGESGNEQFF. In DNA, the CDR3 is TGTGCCAGCAGCCGAACAGGGGGCGAAAGCGGGAATGAGCAGTTCTTC.

V is TRBV7-2 and J is TRBJ2-7, with 8 bases identical to TRBD2. After removal of 0 bases from V and 6 bases from J, the junction contained 7 bases not matched to a gene. CDR3 length equals 15 residues. From germline, CDR1 is SGHTA and CDR2 FQGNSA. CDR3 sequence (DNA): TGTGCCAGCAGCTTAGCGCTCGCGGGGGGCGGCGAGCAGTACTTC. Amino acid sequence: CASSLALAGGGEQYF.

CDR3: CASSLDRASTGELFF. Written as DNA, the CDR3 is TGTGCCAGCTCGCTGGACAGGGCATCCACCGGGGAGCTGTTTTTT. The chain joins TRBV18 to TRBJ2-2; 8 nucleotides agree with TRBD1. The V gene end was trimmed by 6 bases and the J gene end by 4 bases; junction bases not matched to a gene: 7. CDR1 and CDR2 (germline): KGHSH, LQKENI. CDR3 length: 15 residues.

The rearrangement uses TRBV4-3 and TRBJ1-2; TRBD1 aligns across 7 bases. The CDR3 extends over 17 amino acids. V lost 3 bases, J lost 2 bases, and 12 bases stayed unmatched. The germline V gene has CDR1 LGHNA and CDR2 YSLEER. CDR3 in DNA: TGCGCCAGCAGCCACGATTCCGGGACAGATCTCAACTATGGCTACACCTTC. Its protein is CASSHDSGTDLNYGYTF.

This rearrangement joins TRBV5-4 to TRBJ2-7, with 8 nucleotides matching TRBD2. V lost 1 base and J lost 4; bases outside the gene matches: 4. Germline V gene data show CDR1 as SGHNT and CDR2 as YYREEE (reference sequence). The length of the CDR3 is 14 residues. DNA for the CDR3: TGTGCCAGCAGCTTGATCGGCGGGGGGTACGAGCAGTACTTC. Translated, it gives CASSLIGGGYEQYF.

The J gene is TRBJ1-1, the V gene TRBV12-3 or TRBV12-4, with D unclear. V was cut by 5 bases and J by 4 bases, with 8 bases left in between. This CDR3 has 12 residues. CDR3 amino acids: CASSRLGTEAFF. Here the CDR3 DNA reads TGTGCCAGCAGTCGCTTGGGCACTGAAGCTTTCTTT.

On this clone: Other DNA sequences within the sample encode an identical CDR3. The chain employs TRBV6-5 and TRBJ2-5; unclear D gene. Trimming removed 3 bases at V and 5 bases at J, with 4 bases between. The CDR3 runs to 11 residues. Germline V gives CDR1 MNHEY, CDR2 SVGAGI. The CDR3 loop is CASSYGETQYF. CDR3 nucleotide sequence: TGTGCCAGCAGTTATGGGGAGACCCAGTACTTC.

V is TRBV7-3 and J is TRBJ1-6, with D perhaps TRBD1 (5 bases). The CDR3 sequence is 16 residues long. Per the germline V gene, CDR1 is SGHTA and CDR2 is FQGTGA. The ends were cut back, 4 bases at V and 8 bases at J, with 18 bases in the middle. The CDR3 DNA reads as TGTGCCAGCAGCTGGGGATCGCGGGGCGCCGATTCACCCCTCCACTTT. As protein: CASSWGSRGADSPLHF.